The T cell receptor (beta chain) under discussion was sequenced for a study of technical replicates of blood from several donors. This CDR3 is 21 amino acids long. With V trimmed by 0 bases and J by 1 base, 18 bases remained unmatched. From germline, CDR1 is LGHNT and CDR2 FRNRAP. Data came from immunoSEQ multiplex PCR; TCRdb stores just in-frame clones and leaves some out. Of approximately 100,000 clones in the sample, under 96% were seen once. This rearrangement joins TRBV12-5 to TRBJ2-3; TRBD2 agrees at 8 bases. Sequencing was performed on T cells isolated from PBMCs. This receptor was identified in a human donor in good health. The CDR3 loop reads CASGLVKPGGLILTRTDTQYF. The DNA for the CDR3 is TGTGCTAGTGGTTTGGTAAAACCGGGGGGGCTAATTCTCACCCGCACAGATACGCAGTATTTT.